This is a list of T cell receptor beta chains from one sample in a study of T cell repertoires in cytomegalovirus infection. TCRdb processed the reads anew with MiXCR; each CDR3 protein has one entry. The sample holds approximately 730,000 distinct CDR3 sequences, around 32% seen once. These receptors' antigens are unknown. The sequencing here drew on cultured PBMCs, taken from culture after CMV antigen stimulation. These TCRs come from a human donor in good health (CMV status not recorded). Some clones in this sample may be carry-over from other donors' samples. CDR3s include the opening cysteine and the closing phenylalanine or tryptophan. The D gene is left open where the match is weak. Not every row has a clone size; where given, it reads once, few, many or a size class.

j_gene,v_gene,d_gene,abundance,CDR3nt,CDR3aa
TRBJ2-1,TRBV7-2,TRBD2,few,TGTGCCAGCAGCTTTAGTAGCGGGGGTCCTTACAATGAGCAGTTCTTC,CASSFSSGGPYNEQFF
TRBJ2-3,TRBV12-3/TRBV12-4,-,-,TGTGCCAGCAAAGATACGCAGTATTTT,CASKDTQYF
TRBJ2-1,TRBV20-1,-,-,TGCAGTGCTGCTAATGGTCGGCCTCTGCAGTTCTTC,CSAANGRPLQFF
TRBJ2-2,TRBV6-1,TRBD1,-,TGTGCCAGCAGTCGGGACAGCGGTAACACCGGGGAGCTGTTTTTT,CASSRDSGNTGELFF
TRBJ2-7,TRBV20-1,TRBD2,once,TGCAGTGCAATAAACAACGCGGGGGGCTCCTACGAGCAGTACTTC,CSAINNAGGSYEQYF
TRBJ2-4,TRBV10-3,-,-,TGTGCCATCAGTGATTGGGGGCTGGACATTCAGTACTTC,CAISDWGLDIQYF
TRBJ2-7,TRBV12-3/TRBV12-4,-,-,TGTGCCAGCAGCGGGGACCGACCCTCCTACGAGCAGTACTTC,CASSGDRPSYEQYF
TRBJ1-2,TRBV19,-,-,TGTGCCAGTAGTATATTCGGCCGGGGAGGCTACACCTTC,CASSIFGRGGYTF
TRBJ2-3,TRBV7-2,-,many,TGTGCCAGCAGCTTAGAGGCTCCAGACACAGATACGCAGTATTTT,CASSLEAPDTDTQYF
TRBJ2-3,TRBV4-3,-,-,TGCGCCAGCAGCCAAGATTACATTGTTTTCGGGACATCCTATGATACGCAGTATTTT,CASSQDYIVFGTSYDTQYF
TRBJ2-3,TRBV12-3/TRBV12-4,-,-,TGTGCCAGCAGTTTCTACGGGGGTCGCACAGATACGCAGTATTTT,CASSFYGGRTDTQYF
TRBJ1-5,TRBV7-6,TRBD1,-,TGTGCCAGCAGCTCCCAGGGGGGCCTAAATCAGCCCCAGCATTTT,CASSSQGGLNQPQHF
TRBJ2-7,TRBV19,TRBD2,few,TGTGCCAGTAGTATAACTAGCGGGAGAAAATACGAGCAGTACTTC,CASSITSGRKYEQYF
TRBJ1-6,TRBV6-1,-,once,TGTGCCAGCAGTGAAGCGGGTAGGGTCGAGAGCTCCTATAATTCACCCCTCCACTTT,CASSEAGRVESSYNSPLHF
TRBJ1-6,TRBV12-3/TRBV12-4,-,-,TGTGCCAGCCGGACGGGTCGATTTTCACCCCTCCACTTT,CASRTGRFSPLHF
TRBJ1-3,TRBV7-9,-,many,TGTGCCAGCAGCTTATCTAGGGCAGCCTCTGGAAACACCATATATTTT,CASSLSRAASGNTIYF
TRBJ2-1,TRBV10-3,-,few,TGTGCCATCAGTTGGGACGACCTGAATGAGCAGTTCTTC,CAISWDDLNEQFF
TRBJ1-1,TRBV6-6,-,-,TGTGCCAGCACTCCGAGGGAAGTTGGGGACGGGGAGAAAGCTTTCTTT,CASTPREVGDGEKAFF
TRBJ1-5,TRBV7-2,-,many,TGTGCCAGCAGATTTACGCACGGCAATCAGCCCCAGCATTTT,CASRFTHGNQPQHF
TRBJ2-1,TRBV7-2,-,many,-,CASSLDLVASGIF
TRBJ2-5,TRBV12-3/TRBV12-4,-,many,TGTGCCAGCAGCTTGGAGGGGACCCAGTACTTC,CASSLEGTQYF
TRBJ2-1,TRBV6-2/TRBV6-3,TRBD2,-,TGTGCCAGCAGTCACGCCGGGACTACGAAGTTCTTC,CASSHAGTTKFF
TRBJ2-2,TRBV4-3,-,-,TGCGCCAGCAGCCAAGCCGCCTTAGGGGAGCTGTTTTTT,CASSQAALGELFF
TRBJ2-1,TRBV6-1,-,-,TGTGCCAGCAGGGGGAGTTTCAGCTACAATGAGCAGTTCTTC,CASRGSFSYNEQFF
TRBJ2-7,TRBV7-6,-,-,TGTGCCAGCAGCTTAGCTCTCGGCGGCAAAAGCTCCTACGAGCAGTACTTC,CASSLALGGKSSYEQYF
TRBJ2-5,TRBV7-8,TRBD2,-,TGTGCCAGCAGCTTATTCCCCCCCAAAAGCGGGGGGATGGAGACCCAGTACTTC,CASSLFPPKSGGMETQYF
TRBJ2-7,TRBV20-1,TRBD2,-,TGCAGTGCTAGAGATCGGTTAGCGGGGAAAACCTACGAGCAGTACTTC,CSARDRLAGKTYEQYF
TRBJ1-5,TRBV6-1,-,-,TGTGCCAGCAGTGAAGAAGGATTCCCCAATCAGCCCCAGCATTTT,CASSEEGFPNQPQHF
TRBJ2-2,TRBV11-3,TRBD2,-,TGTGCCAGCAGCTTAGGAACTAGCCAGGCGGGAGACACCGGGGAGCTGTTTTTT,CASSLGTSQAGDTGELFF
TRBJ2-7,TRBV5-1,TRBD1,-,TGCGCCAGCACCGCCCCGGGACAGGGGTTCTACGAGCAGTACTTC,CASTAPGQGFYEQYF
TRBJ2-2,TRBV11-2,-,few,TGTGCCAGCAGCTTAAGAACAGGGGGGGCAACCGGGGAGCTGTTTTTT,CASSLRTGGATGELFF
TRBJ2-7,TRBV11-2,-,few,TGTGCCAATATGGGAAACGAGCAGTACTTC,CANMGNEQYF
TRBJ2-5,TRBV7-6,TRBD2,many,TGTGCCAGCAGCTTCCTAGCGGATCAAGAGACCCAGTACTTC,CASSFLADQETQYF
TRBJ1-5,TRBV20-1,-,few,TGCAGTGCTAGGGGTGCCCAGGGCGATCAGCCCCAGCATTTT,CSARGAQGDQPQHF
TRBJ1-5,TRBV19,-,few,TGTGCCAGTAGTATAGGGCCAGGGCAATATGATAGCAATCAGCCCCAGCATTTT,CASSIGPGQYDSNQPQHF
TRBJ1-2,TRBV28,-,once,TGTGCCAGCAGTTTCACCAGGGGAACGATTAACTATGGCTACACCTTC,CASSFTRGTINYGYTF
TRBJ2-5,TRBV2,-,few,TGTGCCCAACGGGCTGGGACGCGGAGGGAGGAGACCCAGTACTTC,CAQRAGTRREETQYF
TRBJ2-5,TRBV12-3/TRBV12-4,TRBD1,once,TGTGCCAGCAGCCTGGGCGATGACAGGGCTCGGACCCAGTACTTC,CASSLGDDRARTQYF
TRBJ1-1,TRBV2,TRBD1,few,TGTGCCAGCACCCGACAGGGGGGCACTGAAGCTTTCTTT,CASTRQGGTEAFF
TRBJ2-2,TRBV6-6,-,-,TGTGCCAGCAGCGTAGGGGGGACGAACACCGGGGAGCTGTTTTTT,CASSVGGTNTGELFF
TRBJ2-1,TRBV7-2,TRBD2,many,TGTGCCAGCAGCCCCATGGGGGGGGTCAATGAGCAGTTCTTC,CASSPMGGVNEQFF
TRBJ2-7,TRBV12-3/TRBV12-4,-,few,TGTGCCAGCAGTACAGACAGGACACGCACCTACGAGCAGTACTTC,CASSTDRTRTYEQYF
TRBJ2-3,TRBV7-2,-,few,TGTGCCAGCAGCACCGGGGCTGTGCGGGATACGCAGTATTTT,CASSTGAVRDTQYF
TRBJ2-1,TRBV20-1,TRBD2,few,TGCAGTGCCCTAGACGGGACTAGCGGAAACAATGAGCAGTTCTTC,CSALDGTSGNNEQFF
TRBJ2-7,TRBV9,-,-,TGTGCCAGCAGCGGGGGCAGCGGCTACGAGCAGTACTTC,CASSGGSGYEQYF
TRBJ2-5,TRBV7-8,TRBD1,few,TGTGCCAGCAGCCCAACACAGGGGGTCGAGACCCAGTACTTC,CASSPTQGVETQYF
TRBJ2-7,TRBV7-2,TRBD1,few,TGTGCCAGCAGCTACGCCCTCACCGGGACAGCAATTTCCTACGAGCAGTACTTC,CASSYALTGTAISYEQYF
TRBJ1-2,TRBV7-9,-,-,TGTGCCAGCAGCCTTTACGAGGGCTACACCTTC,CASSLYEGYTF
TRBJ2-2,TRBV7-2,-,many,TGTGCCAGCAGCTTAGGTCGCACCGGGGAGCTGTTTTTT,CASSLGRTGELFF